This T cell receptor (beta chain) was recorded in a study of graft-versus-host responses after intestinal transplantation. Germline assignment: CDR1 SGHRS and CDR2 YFSETQ. This CDR3 comprises 15 residues. With 4 bases clipped from V and 8 bases from J, the junction kept 9 bases outside the gene matches. Once the reaction had ended, proliferating CFSE-low CD3+CD4+ and CD3+CD8+ responders were sorted. Data came from immunoSEQ multiplex PCR; TCRdb stores just in-frame clones and leaves some out. The sample carries about 15,000 clones, approximately 33% recorded once. The chain joins TRBV5-1 to TRBJ1-4; 9 bases are a match to TRBD1. The sample in question was alloreactive CD4+ T cells from a mixed lymphocyte reaction culture, obtained before intestinal transplant. Subset noted: CFSE-low proliferating T cells sorted from roughly 6-day pre-transplant mixed lymphocyte reaction (GvH or HvG direction). The sequence came from a human patient who received an intestinal transplant. CDR3 bases: TGCGCCAGCAGCGCCGGGACAGGGATAGAAGAAAAACTGTTTTTT. Translation: CASSAGTGIEEKLFF.